This entry lists 22 T cell receptor beta chains sequenced from one sample in a study of blood T cell repertoires in COVID-19. The table came from immunoSEQ multiplex PCR; TCRdb's copy has only in-frame clones and leaves some out. The repertoire holds hundreds of thousands of clones, with 75% to 90% as singletons. Sample: peripheral blood. Every receptor here comes from a woman in her sixties or seventies with COVID-19, enrolled during active disease.

This clone was found once. The gene calls are TRBV28 and TRBJ2-1, with D unresolved. Deletions cut 4 bases from V and 6 bases from J, with 19 bases between. Germline-derived CDR1 and CDR2 are MDHEN and SYDVKM. The CDR3 spans 16 residues. Here the CDR3 reads CASSSKRTWALNEQFF. The CDR3 region has the DNA TGTGCCAGCAGTTCCAAGAGAACTTGGGCCCTCAATGAGCAGTTCTTC.

This clone was observed a single time. The chain couples TRBV6-5 to TRBJ2-1, with D perhaps TRBD1 (5 bases). The CDR3 consists of 15 residues. Trimming removed 3 bases from V and 2 bases from J, with 11 bases in between. Germline CDR1 is MNHEY and CDR2 is SVGAGI. The CDR3 DNA reads as TGTGCCAGCAGTTATGGGGCAGGCACCTACAATGAGCAGTTCTTC. This encodes CASSYGAGTYNEQFF.

The chain is built from TRBV5-6 and TRBJ1-5; D call uncertain. V lost 4 bases to trimming and J lost 5 bases, with 13 bases between them. Per germline, CDR1 SGHDT and CDR2 YYEEEE. The CDR3 sequence is 14 residues long. The CDR3 loop is CASSAAGWDQPQHF. CDR3 DNA: TGTGCCAGCAGCGCTGCGGGTTGGGATCAGCCCCAGCATTTT.

This clone was counted a few times. This chain links TRBV5-1 with TRBJ1-2, with unresolved D. Trimming shortened V by 0 bases and J by 1 base, and 7 bases separated the two germline ends. The CDR3 covers 14 residues. Germline V CDR1 and CDR2: SGHRS, YFSETQ. As DNA, the CDR3 is TGCGCCAGCAGCTTGGCCCAGGTTAACTATGGCTACACCTTC. Translated, it gives CASSLAQVNYGYTF.

This chain links TRBV19 with TRBJ1-1; D gene unclear. Germline V gives CDR1 LNHDA, CDR2 SQIVND (reference sequence). Deletions cut 5 bases from V and 3 bases from J, with 7 bases between. This CDR3 comprises 12 residues. CDR3 amino acids: CASSWADTEAFF. The DNA for the CDR3 is TGTGCCAGTAGTTGGGCCGACACTGAAGCTTTCTTT.

The chain has TRBV12-3 or TRBV12-4 and TRBJ1-2; D remains unclear. V was trimmed by 7 bases and J by 1 base, leaving 7 bases between them. This CDR3 region has 12 residues. The CDR3 DNA is TGTGCCAGCATGAGGAGTAACTATGGCTACACCTTC. This codes for CASMRSNYGYTF.

This clone was seen a handful of times. This chain links TRBV7-2 with TRBJ2-7; D is undetermined. In germline, CDR1 is SGHTA, CDR2 FQGNSA. The length of the CDR3 is 15 residues. V dropped 1 base and J dropped 1 base, with 11 bases sitting between them. This CDR3 reads CASSLDPGPSYEQYF. In nucleotides, the CDR3 is TGTGCCAGCAGCTTAGATCCAGGTCCTTCCTACGAGCAGTACTTC.

This chain uses TRBV13 with TRBJ2-1, with 9 nucleotides matching TRBD1. The CDR3 spans 16 residues. V shed 6 bases and J 1 base; nucleotides not matched to a gene: 7. Germline CDR1 is PRHDT and CDR2 is FYEKMQ (reference sequence). CDR3 loop: CASSSRDRASYNEQFF. The CDR3 bases are TGTGCCAGCAGTTCCCGGGACAGGGCATCCTACAATGAGCAGTTCTTC.

The CDR3: CASSDSYEQYF. CDR3 nucleotides: TGTGCCAGCTCAGACAGCTACGAGCAGTACTTC. V is TRBV18 and J is TRBJ2-7, with D maybe TRBD1 (5 bases). V shed 5 bases and J shed 3 bases, with 5 bases lying between them. CDR1 and CDR2 (germline): KGHSH, LQKENI. The CDR3 runs to 11 residues.

This clone was picked up one time. This sequence joins TRBV10-2 and TRBJ2-2; TRBD2 might be the D (6 bases). V was shortened by 3 bases and J by 2 bases, with 16 bases between the two germline ends. The CDR3 totals 17 residues. In germline, CDR1 is WSHSY, CDR2 SAAADI. The CDR3 reads CASSDFSGVDNTGELFF. Here the CDR3 DNA reads TGCGCCAGCAGTGATTTTAGCGGTGTAGATAACACCGGGGAGCTGTTTTTT.

The chain combines TRBV6-6 with TRBJ1-2, with 7 bases lining up with TRBD1. The V and J ends lost 1 base and 6 bases, in that order; junction bases with no gene match: 11. CDR3 size: 16 residues. Germline V gene data show CDR1 as MNHNY and CDR2 as SVGAGI (reference sequence). CDR3 region: CASSYFNRQGKDGYTF. The CDR3 DNA is TGTGCCAGCAGTTACTTCAACCGACAGGGCAAGGATGGCTACACCTTC.

This clone came up once. The chain links TRBV4-1 to TRBJ1-1; D uncertain. The CDR3 covers 14 residues. The V end was cut by 2 bases, the J end by 1 base, with 8 bases between. The V gene's germline CDR1 is MGHRA and CDR2 YSYEKL. The CDR3 loop is CASSQTFENTEAFF. In DNA form, the CDR3 reads TGCGCCAGCAGCCAAACATTCGAGAACACTGAAGCTTTCTTT.

The chain has TRBV18 and TRBJ1-2, with D perhaps matching TRBD1 (6 bases). This CDR3 region has 15 residues. The ends were cut back, 0 bases at V and 6 bases at J, with 14 bases in the middle. Germline-derived CDR1 and CDR2 are KGHSH and LQKENI. CDR3 loop: CASSPPQGRGHGYTF. The CDR3 bases are TGTGCCAGCTCACCACCCCAGGGGAGAGGGCATGGCTACACCTTC.

The DNA of the CDR3 is TGTGCCAGCAGCTTTACCAGACTCATTAAACCCTACGAGCAGTACTTC. This encodes CASSFTRLIKPYEQYF. V usage is TRBV13 and J usage is TRBJ2-7; unclear D gene. Germline CDR1 and CDR2: PRHDT and FYEKMQ (reference sequence). The V end was cut by 3 bases, the J end by 2 bases, with 17 bases between. The CDR3 runs to 16 residues.

This clone was seen only once. This chain joins TRBV7-9 and TRBJ2-5; 9 bases match TRBD1. The CDR3 covers 14 residues. The trim removed 5 bases at V and 5 bases at J, leaving 6 bases unmatched. CDR1 SEHNR and CDR2 FQNEAQ come from the germline V gene (reference sequence). CDR3 DNA sequence: TGTGCCAGCAGCGTACAGGGGGCGCGGGAGACCCAGTACTTC. The encoded protein is CASSVQGARETQYF.

V is TRBV6-2 or TRBV6-3 and J is TRBJ2-7, with D perhaps matching TRBD1 (6 bases). This CDR3 is built from 15 residues. V was cut by 2 bases and J by 4 bases, with 15 bases left in between. Germline V lookup: CDR1 MNHEY, CDR2 SVGEGT. This CDR3 is CASSYARDTGYEQYF. DNA of the CDR3: TGTGCCAGCAGTTACGCTAGGGACACTGGATACGAGCAGTACTTC.

This chain uses TRBV19 with TRBJ1-4; perhaps TRBD1 as D (6 bases). Looked up from germline, CDR1 is LNHDA and CDR2 is SQIVND (reference sequence). The CDR3 extends over 15 amino acids. Trimming pared 7 bases from V and 2 bases from J, leaving 14 bases between. The CDR3, as DNA: TGTGCCAGTACCGCTGGGGGGGGCACTAATGAAAAACTGTTTTTT. Translating it yields CASTAGGGTNEKLFF.

This clone was seen just once. J is TRBJ2-7 and V is TRBV6-5, with 7 bases lining up with TRBD1. Losses at the gene ends were 6 bases for V and 3 bases for J; bases not matched to a gene: 5. Germline loops: CDR1 MNHEY, CDR2 SVGAGI. The CDR3 consists of 13 residues. CDR3 in amino acids: CASSLGTVYEQYF. The CDR3 coding sequence is TGTGCCAGCAGCTTGGGGACAGTCTACGAGCAGTACTTC.

The chain recombines TRBV15 with TRBJ2-7; tentatively, D is TRBD1 (7 bases). The CDR3 covers 14 residues. Trimming took off 6 bases at V and 3 bases at J, with 15 bases between the two ends. The germline CDR1 and CDR2 sequences are LNHNV and YYDKDF (reference sequence). Here the CDR3 DNA reads TGTGCCACCAGATTTGGAGGGGGCATCTACGAGCAGTACTTC. It translates to CATRFGGGIYEQYF.

CDR3 bases: TGTGCCAGCAGCCCCCGGGGACAGGTTAATGAAAAACTGTTTTTT. It is translated as CASSPRGQVNEKLFF. The V and J genes are TRBV9 and TRBJ1-4; 8 bases are a match to TRBD1. The CDR3 consists of 15 residues. CDR1 SGDLS and CDR2 YYNGEE come from the germline V gene. Trimming removed 4 bases from V and 4 bases from J; junction bases left unmatched: 6. Supplemented by reference TRBV9 and TRBJ1-4, the full variable domain reads DSGVTQTPKHLITATGQRVTLRCSPRSGDLSVYWYQQSLDQGLQFLIQYYNGEERAKGNILERFSAQQFPDLHSELNLSSLELGDSALYFCASSPRGQVNEKLFFGSGTQLSVL.

This chain uses TRBV3-1 (or the pseudogene TRBV3-2) with TRBJ2-2; 9 nucleotides align to TRBD2. Trimming cost V 4 bases and J 7 bases; bases outside gene matches: 4. CDR1 and CDR2 from the germline V gene are LGHDT and YNNKEL (reference sequence). CDR3 length equals 14 residues. CDR3 in DNA: TGTGCCAGCAGCCTGCGGGGGGGAGACGGGGAGCTGTTTTTT. Protein sequence: CASSLRGGDGELFF.

This chain links TRBV14 with TRBJ2-5; 8 bases are shared with TRBD2. The length of the CDR3 is 13 residues. Germline CDR1 reads SGHDN; CDR2 reads FVKESK. With V trimmed by 1 base and J by 5 bases, 0 bases remained unmatched. CDR3 sequence reads: CASSQGGGETQYF. The CDR3 DNA is TGTGCCAGCAGCCAAGGCGGGGGGGAGACCCAGTACTTC.